Shown below are 28 T cell receptor beta chains from a single sample sequenced in a study of T cells after yellow fever vaccination. TCRdb processed the 5' RACE reads anew with MiXCR; each CDR3 protein has one entry. The table shows 400,000 or so distinct CDR3 sequences, with about 17% occurring only once. Material: PBMCs, obtained before the yellow fever booster vaccination. Receptors were obtained from a young man who received the YFV17D yellow fever vaccine.

V is TRBV5-1 and J is TRBJ2-7, with 9 nucleotides matching TRBD2. This CDR3 is built from 15 residues. The V segment lost 1 base and the J segment 3 bases; nucleotides outside the gene matches: 5. Germline lookup yields CDR1 SGHRS and CDR2 YFSETQ. The CDR3 loop is CASSLLERGDYEQYF. The CDR3 DNA reads TGCGCCAGCAGCTTGCTTGAGCGGGGGGACTACGAGCAGTACTTC.

The rearrangement uses TRBV12-5 and TRBJ2-7, with D perhaps matching TRBD2 (5 bases). The ends were cut back, 0 bases at V and 7 bases at J, with 10 bases in the middle. Germline V gene data show CDR1 as LGHNT and CDR2 as FRNRAP. The CDR3 covers 13 residues. The CDR3 here is CASGLVSRGEQYF. CDR3 bases: TGTGCTAGTGGTTTGGTATCACGGGGAGAGCAGTACTTC.

In this sample, this clonotype turned up many times. The chain joins TRBV12-3 or TRBV12-4 to TRBJ1-1, with D tentatively TRBD1 (6 bases). This CDR3 is 17 amino acids long. Trimming cost V 4 bases and J 5 bases, with 23 bases left between them. The CDR3 protein is CASSSSFGGAVWTEAFF. The DNA of the CDR3 is TGTGCCAGCAGTTCCTCTTTCGGGGGCGCGGTATGGACTGAAGCTTTCTTT.

A few counts support this clonotype. The chain couples TRBV12-3 or TRBV12-4 to TRBJ1-1, with unresolved D. This CDR3 is built from 14 residues. Trimming removed 5 bases from V and 4 bases from J, with 14 bases in between. CDR3 region: CASSPISLGTEAFF. The CDR3 bases are TGTGCCAGCAGTCCTATCTCACTGGGCACTGAAGCTTTCTTT.

This clonotype has more than one count but fewer than ten. This chain links TRBV2 with TRBJ1-1, with a possible D match to TRBD1 (5 bases). V was pared by 9 bases and J by 8 bases, with 22 bases between. This CDR3 region has 14 residues. Germline V gene data show CDR1 as SNHLY and CDR2 as FYNNEI. This chain's CDR3 is CASILGGSAREAFF. DNA for the CDR3: TGTGCCAGTATCCTGGGGGGGTCCGCTCGGGAAGCTTTCTTT.

In its sample, this clonotype was seen a few times. This chain uses TRBV7-2 with TRBJ2-5, with D maybe TRBD1 (7 bases). The CDR3 is 14 residues long. Trimming took off 5 bases at V and 7 bases at J, with 17 bases between the two ends. Germline assignment: CDR1 SGHTA and CDR2 FQGNSA. This CDR3 reads CASSPMEGATTQYF. CDR3 in DNA: TGTGCCAGCAGCCCCATGGAGGGGGCGACGACCCAGTACTTC.

The rearrangement joins TRBV6-2 or TRBV6-3 to TRBJ1-6; D gene ambiguous. The CDR3 has 12 amino acids. The V gene lost 8 bases and the J gene lost 8 bases, with 10 bases spanning the gap. In germline, CDR1 is MNHEY, CDR2 SVGEGT. This CDR3 reads CASATLYSPLHF. CDR3 nucleotide sequence: TGTGCCAGCGCTACCCTTTATTCACCCCTCCACTTT.

The V call is TRBV27, the J call TRBJ2-7, with D maybe TRBD2 (5 bases). V was trimmed by 2 bases and J by 7 bases, leaving 12 bases between them. Germline CDR1 and CDR2: MNHEY and SMNVEV (reference sequence). This CDR3 region has 13 residues. DNA for the CDR3: TGTGCCAGCAGTTTAGCAGGAGGAGCGGAGCAGTACTTC. It encodes CASSLAGGAEQYF.

The rearrangement links TRBV27 to TRBJ2-1; 7 nucleotides align to TRBD2. V was clipped by 7 bases and J by 3 bases; unmatched bases: 9. CDR3 length equals 15 residues. CDR1 and CDR2 from the germline V gene are MNHEY and SMNVEV (reference sequence). The DNA of the CDR3 is TGTGCCAGCACCGCTCGACGGGGGGACTACAATGAGCAGTTCTTC. It encodes CASTARRGDYNEQFF.

The chain carries TRBV28 and TRBJ2-7, with D maybe TRBD2 (5 bases). The CDR3 runs to 15 residues. The germline gives CDR1 MDHEN, CDR2 SYDVKM. Trimming left V 6 bases short and J 6 bases short, with 21 bases between. The CDR3 nucleotides read TGTGCCAGCAGCCTGACCCCGGGAAGGGCGGGCGAGCAGTACGTC. Protein: CASSLTPGRAGEQYV.

This clonotype was counted between two and nine times. This chain joins TRBV7-9 and TRBJ2-7; D possibly matches TRBD1 or TRBD2 (5 bases each). The CDR3 length is 12 residues. The V gene's germline CDR1 is SEHNR and CDR2 FQNEAQ (reference sequence). Trimming took 5 bases from V and 9 from J, leaving 14 bases between them. CDR3 sequence (DNA): TGTGCCAGCAGCAGGGACGGTTTAGGGCAGTACTTC. Translating it yields CASSRDGLGQYF.

This clonotype was picked up a small number of times. The CDR3 loop is CASSLGGYLAKNIQYF. In DNA form, the CDR3 reads TGCGCCAGCAGCTTGGGCGGCTATCTAGCCAAAAACATTCAGTACTTC. The chain recombines TRBV5-1 with TRBJ2-4, with D unclear. Germline V gene data show CDR1 as SGHRS and CDR2 as YFSETQ. The CDR3 runs to 16 residues. V was pared by 0 bases and J by 0 bases, with 10 bases between.

The rearrangement joins TRBV29-1 to TRBJ2-3, with 7 bases that match TRBD1. J lost 0 bases, V lost 5 bases, and 5 bases had no gene match. This CDR3 has 14 residues. Germline CDR1 reads SQVTM; CDR2 reads ANQGSEA. The CDR3 bases are TGCAGCGTTTCCGGGACAGACAGCACAGATACGCAGTATTTT. It translates to CSVSGTDSTDTQYF.

This clonotype has a handful of counts. V usage is TRBV20-1 and J usage is TRBJ2-7; D is undetermined. The CDR3 has 13 amino acids. The germline CDR1 and CDR2 sequences are DFQATT and SNEGSKA (reference sequence). V lost 0 bases to trimming and J lost 1 base, with 7 bases between them. The CDR3 DNA sequence: TGCAGTGCTAGAGACTCAGATTCCTACGAGCAGTACTTC. Translated: CSARDSDSYEQYF.

This chain links TRBV6-1 with TRBJ2-7, with a possible D match to TRBD2 (6 bases). In germline, CDR1 is MNHNS, CDR2 SASEGT. The germline V and J ends were trimmed by 2 bases and 12 bases, with 20 bases remaining between them. The CDR3 is 14 amino acids. The CDR3: CASSERVLVGTPYV. The DNA for the CDR3 is TGTGCCAGCAGTGAAAGGGTGCTAGTCGGGACTCCGTACGTC.

The chain carries TRBV6-2 or TRBV6-3 and TRBJ2-1; D is perhaps TRBD2 (6 bases). The CDR3 covers 14 residues. The germline CDR1 and CDR2 sequences are MNHEY and SVGEGT. Trimming stripped 8 bases from V and 3 bases from J, with 14 bases between. The CDR3 spells CASDPGLVYNEQFF. As DNA, the CDR3 is TGTGCCAGCGATCCGGGACTCGTCTACAATGAGCAGTTCTTC.

The chain carries TRBV6-2 or TRBV6-3 and TRBJ2-7; 10 nucleotides align to TRBD1. The germline gives CDR1 MNHEY, CDR2 SVGEGT. There are 14 residues in the CDR3. J lost 6 bases, V lost 0 bases, and 2 bases had no gene match. CDR3 sequence reads: CASSYSGTGVEQYV. The CDR3 DNA sequence: TGTGCCAGCAGTTACTCGGGGACAGGGGTCGAGCAGTACGTC.

The rearrangement links TRBV7-2 to TRBJ1-2; D is uncertain. The CDR3 length is 14 residues. In germline, CDR1 is SGHTA, CDR2 FQGNSA. V was cut by 5 bases and J by 4 bases, with 14 bases left in between. CDR3 loop: CASSAGWYPYGYTF. The CDR3 DNA is TGTGCCAGCAGCGCTGGGTGGTATCCCTATGGCTACACCTTC.

This sequence joins TRBV12-3 or TRBV12-4 and TRBJ2-3; TRBD1 is a possible D gene (5 bases). V gave up 1 base and J gave up 0 bases, with 8 bases separating them. The CDR3 has 15 amino acids. CDR3 sequence: CASSLGQSSTDTQYF. The CDR3 DNA reads TGTGCCAGCAGTTTAGGACAGAGTAGCACAGATACGCAGTATTTT.

This clonotype has only a few counts. This chain connects TRBV29-1 to TRBJ2-7, with 10 bases fitting TRBD2. Trimming cost V 6 bases and J 1 base; bases outside gene matches: 6. This CDR3 has 14 amino acids. The germline V gene has CDR1 SQVTM and CDR2 ANQGSEA. CDR3 coding DNA: TGCAGCGTCGCCGGGACTAGCGAGTCCTACGAGCAGTACTTC. As protein: CSVAGTSESYEQYF.

The CDR3 coding sequence is TGCGCCAGCAGCTTGGCCCCGGGACTGAACAATGAGCAGTTCTTC. Translated, it gives CASSLAPGLNNEQFF. The V and J genes are TRBV5-1 and TRBJ2-1, with D tentatively TRBD2 (6 bases). Germline CDR1 SGHRS, CDR2 YFSETQ. V lost 0 bases to trimming and J lost 5 bases, with 12 bases between them. CDR3 length: 15 amino acids. Using reference TRBV5-1 and TRBJ2-1 for the parts outside the CDR3, the full variable domain is KAGVTQTPRYLIKTRGQQVTLSCSPISGHRSVSWYQQTPGQGLQFLFEYFSETQRNKGNFPGRFSGRQFSNSRSEMNVSTLELGDSALYLCASSLAPGLNNEQFFGPGTRLTVL.

This chain uses TRBV7-7 with TRBJ2-3; 8 bases map to TRBD2. Germline-derived CDR1 and CDR2 are SSHAT and FNYEAQ (reference sequence). There are 14 residues in the CDR3. Trimming at V came to 8 bases and at J to 1 base, leaving 5 bases not matched to a gene. The CDR3, as DNA: TGTGCCAGCGCAATCGGGGGGGGCACAGATACGCAGTATTTT. This codes for CASAIGGGTDTQYF.

This clonotype was observed a handful of times. CDR3 loop: CASSPRAAGNEQFF. DNA for the CDR3: TGTGCCAGCAGCCCGAGGGCAGCGGGCAATGAGCAGTTCTTC. This chain joins TRBV11-3 and TRBJ2-1; D is perhaps TRBD2 (6 bases). Trimming pared 5 bases from V and 6 bases from J, leaving 14 bases between. Germline V gene data show CDR1 as SGHNT and CDR2 as YENEEA. The CDR3 covers 14 residues.

A few counts support this clonotype. V usage is TRBV7-3 and J usage is TRBJ2-3, with 8 nucleotides matching TRBD2. Germline V gene lookup returns CDR1 SGHTA and CDR2 FQGTGA. This CDR3 contains 15 residues. J gave up 0 bases and V 5 bases, and 4 bases lay outside the gene matches. The CDR3 DNA follows: TGTGCCAGCAGCACATCTAGCGGGAGCACAGATACGCAGTATTTT. Translated: CASSTSSGSTDTQYF.

This chain connects TRBV20-1 to TRBJ1-1; D may be TRBD1 (5 bases). Germline V gene data show CDR1 as DFQATT and CDR2 as SNEGSKA (reference sequence). This CDR3 has 11 amino acids. V shed 7 bases and J shed 1 base, with 7 bases lying between them. DNA for the CDR3: TGCAGTGATGGGGGGAACACTGAAGCTTTCTTT. It encodes CSDGGNTEAFF.

In its sample, this clonotype was seen a few times. This chain links TRBV7-2 with TRBJ2-5; 10 nucleotides match TRBD2. The germline V gene has CDR1 SGHTA and CDR2 FQGNSA. The CDR3 runs 14 residues. The V gene end was trimmed by 8 bases and the J gene end by 2 bases; junction bases not matched to a gene: 5. This CDR3 is CASGLAGVQETQYF. The DNA for the CDR3 is TGTGCCAGCGGCCTAGCGGGGGTTCAAGAGACCCAGTACTTC.

J is TRBJ2-7 and V is TRBV7-2; D is possibly TRBD1 or TRBD2 (6 bases each). Germline V gene data show CDR1 as SGHTA and CDR2 as FQGNSA. With 7 bases removed from V and 6 bases from J, the gap between germline ends came to 16 bases. The CDR3 is made up of 13 amino acids. The CDR3 sequence: CASTRGGRGEQYF. CDR3 sequence (DNA): TGTGCCAGCACCAGGGGAGGTCGGGGCGAGCAGTACTTC.

The chain employs TRBV20-1 and TRBJ2-1, with 11 bases lining up with TRBD2. The CDR3 spans 14 residues. After removal of 5 bases from V and 2 bases from J, the junction contained 2 bases not matched to a gene. Looked up from germline, CDR1 is DFQATT and CDR2 is SNEGSKA (reference sequence). In DNA, the CDR3 is TGCAGTGCTTCGGGACTAGCGGCCTACAATGAGCAGTTCTTC. Its translation is CSASGLAAYNEQFF.